This T cell receptor beta chain was captured in a study of cytomegalovirus exposure and HLA in healthy donors. Study-wide findings and caveats: Later analysis identified a missense DCLRE1C variant that was linked to TCR beta V- and J-gene trimming. Common viral pathogens were later found to be apparently linked to several of the most significant clusters. Productive rates of about 87% or about 30% were seen for most TCR beta V segments in an earlier analysis.

As to this clone: Its specificity is unknown.

Although they were nominally healthy when sampled, donors likely had unrecorded immune exposures. Use of 60 Vbeta and 13 Jbeta primers characterized the PCR. Sequencing was performed with immunoSEQ multiplex PCR; in TCRdb, only in-frame clones are kept and a portion is missing. The sample lists roughly 77,000 clones, 60% to 85% occurring once. The germline V gene encodes CDR1 KGHSH and CDR2 LQKENI. The CDR3 length is 16 residues. V shed 0 bases and J 5 bases; nucleotides not matched to a gene: 7. The sequence came from a man aged 40-49 years in good health and CMV-seronegative. This chain joins TRBV18 and TRBJ1-3; 7 bases are shared with TRBD1. The sample comprised PBMCs. Here the CDR3 reads CASSPPTQGGRNTIYF. CDR3 nucleotides: TGTGCCAGCTCACCACCGACGCAGGGGGGACGAAACACCATATATTTT.